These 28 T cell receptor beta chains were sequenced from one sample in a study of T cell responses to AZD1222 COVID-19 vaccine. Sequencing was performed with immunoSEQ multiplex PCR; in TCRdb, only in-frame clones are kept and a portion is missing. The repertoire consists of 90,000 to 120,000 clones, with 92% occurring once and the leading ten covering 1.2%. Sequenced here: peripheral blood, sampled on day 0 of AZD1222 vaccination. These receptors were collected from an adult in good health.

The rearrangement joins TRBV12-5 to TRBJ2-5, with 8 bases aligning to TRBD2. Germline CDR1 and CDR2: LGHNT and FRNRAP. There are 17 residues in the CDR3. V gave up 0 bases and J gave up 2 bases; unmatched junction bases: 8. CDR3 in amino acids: CASGLVPAGGWQETQYF. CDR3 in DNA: TGTGCTAGTGGTTTGGTTCCTGCGGGGGGATGGCAAGAGACCCAGTACTTC.

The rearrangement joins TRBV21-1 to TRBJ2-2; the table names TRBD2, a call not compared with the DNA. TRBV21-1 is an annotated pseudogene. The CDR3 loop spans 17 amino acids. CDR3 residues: CASSNISRPRGTGELFF. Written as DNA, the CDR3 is TGTGCCAGCAGCAATATAAGTAGGCCGCGGGGCACCGGGGAGCTGTTTTTT.

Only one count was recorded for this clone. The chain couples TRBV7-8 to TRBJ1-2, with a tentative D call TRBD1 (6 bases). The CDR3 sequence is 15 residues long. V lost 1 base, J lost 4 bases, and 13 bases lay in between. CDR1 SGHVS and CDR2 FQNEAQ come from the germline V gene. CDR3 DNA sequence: TGTGCCAGCAGCTTAGGGGGGGCGTGGGGCTATGGCTACACCTTC. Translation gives CASSLGGAWGYGYTF.

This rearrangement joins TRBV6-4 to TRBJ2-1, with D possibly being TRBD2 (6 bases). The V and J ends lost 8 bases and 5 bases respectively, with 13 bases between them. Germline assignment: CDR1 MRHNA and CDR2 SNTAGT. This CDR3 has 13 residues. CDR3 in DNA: TGTGCCAGCGGGCGGGACGCCAACAATGAGCAGTTCTTC. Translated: CASGRDANNEQFF.

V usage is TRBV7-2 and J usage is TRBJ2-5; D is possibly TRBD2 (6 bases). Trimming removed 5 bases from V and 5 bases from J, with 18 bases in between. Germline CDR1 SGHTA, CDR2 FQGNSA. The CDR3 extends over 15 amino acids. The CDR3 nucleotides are TGTGCCAGCAGCCCCCCCGGGGGAGGAAGGGAGACCCAGTACTTC. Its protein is CASSPPGGGRETQYF.

The CDR3 region has the DNA TGTGCCAGCAGCTTAGATGTGTATCAGCCCCAGCATTTT. It yields the protein CASSLDVYQPQHF. The V gene is TRBV7-7, the J gene TRBJ1-5; D not certain. CDR1 is SSHAT and CDR2 is FNYEAQ in the germline V gene (reference sequence). This CDR3 spans 13 amino acids. The germline V and J ends were trimmed by 1 base and 5 bases, with 6 bases remaining between them.

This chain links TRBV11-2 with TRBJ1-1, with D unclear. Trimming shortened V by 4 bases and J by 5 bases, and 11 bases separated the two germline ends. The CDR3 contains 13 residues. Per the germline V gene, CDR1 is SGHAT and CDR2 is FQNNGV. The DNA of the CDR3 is TGTGCCAGCAGCTCGTCTAGAGGGACTGAAGCTTTCTTT. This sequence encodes CASSSSRGTEAFF. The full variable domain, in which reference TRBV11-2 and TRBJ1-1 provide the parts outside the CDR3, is EAGVAQSPRYKIIEKRQSVAFWCNPISGHATLYWYQQILGQGPKLLIQFQNNGVVDDSQLPKDRFSAERLKGVDSTLKIQPAKLEDSAVYLCASSSSRGTEAFFGQGTRLTVV.

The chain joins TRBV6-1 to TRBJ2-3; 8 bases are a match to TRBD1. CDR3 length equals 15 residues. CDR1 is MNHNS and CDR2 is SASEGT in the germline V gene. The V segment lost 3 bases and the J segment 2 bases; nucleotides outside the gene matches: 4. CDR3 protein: CASSDPGGPTDTQYF. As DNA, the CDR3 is TGTGCCAGCAGTGATCCAGGGGGCCCCACAGATACGCAGTATTTT.

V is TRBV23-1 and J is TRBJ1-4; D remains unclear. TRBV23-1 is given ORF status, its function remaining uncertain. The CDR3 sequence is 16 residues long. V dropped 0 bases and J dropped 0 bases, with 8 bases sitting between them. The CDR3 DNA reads TGCGCCAGCAGTCAATCGGACGTAACAACTAATGAAAAACTGTTTTTT. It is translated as CASSQSDVTTNEKLFF.

The CDR3 loop reads CASTRPYQETQYF. CDR3 coding DNA: TGTGCCAGCACCCGACCGTACCAAGAGACCCAGTACTTC. The chain links TRBV12-3 or TRBV12-4 to TRBJ2-5; D is undetermined. The CDR3 runs to 13 residues. Deletions cut 7 bases from V and 0 bases from J, with 9 bases between.

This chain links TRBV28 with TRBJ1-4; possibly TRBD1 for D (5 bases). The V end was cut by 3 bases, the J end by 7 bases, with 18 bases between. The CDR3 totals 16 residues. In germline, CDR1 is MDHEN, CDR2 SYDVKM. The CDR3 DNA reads TGTGCCAGCAGTTTGGTTTTGGGGGGAAGGGGTGAAAAACTGTTTTTT. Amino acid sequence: CASSLVLGGRGEKLFF.

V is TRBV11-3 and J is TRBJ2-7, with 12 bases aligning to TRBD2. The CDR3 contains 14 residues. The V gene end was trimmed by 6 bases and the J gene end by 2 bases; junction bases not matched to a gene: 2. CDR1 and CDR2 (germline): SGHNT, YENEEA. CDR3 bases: TGTGCCAGCAGATCTAGCGGGGGGGCCTACGAGCAGTACTTC. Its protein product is CASRSSGGAYEQYF.

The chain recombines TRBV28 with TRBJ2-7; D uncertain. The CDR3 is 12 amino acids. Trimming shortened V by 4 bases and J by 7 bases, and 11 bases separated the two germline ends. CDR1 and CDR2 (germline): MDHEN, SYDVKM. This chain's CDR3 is CASSSLPWEQYF. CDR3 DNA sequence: TGTGCCAGCAGTTCCCTACCCTGGGAGCAGTACTTC.

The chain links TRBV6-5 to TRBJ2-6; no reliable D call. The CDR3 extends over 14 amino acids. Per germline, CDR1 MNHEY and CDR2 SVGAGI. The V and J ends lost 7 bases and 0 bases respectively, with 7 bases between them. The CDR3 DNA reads TGTGCCAGCACTCTTCTCTCTGGGGCCAACGTCCTGACTTTC. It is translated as CASTLLSGANVLTF.

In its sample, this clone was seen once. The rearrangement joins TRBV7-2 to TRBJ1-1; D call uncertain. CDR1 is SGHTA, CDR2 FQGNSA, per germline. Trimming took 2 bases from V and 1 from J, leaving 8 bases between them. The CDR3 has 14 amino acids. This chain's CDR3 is CASSLLRWNTEAFF. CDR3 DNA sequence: TGTGCCAGCAGCTTACTGCGGTGGAACACTGAAGCTTTCTTT.

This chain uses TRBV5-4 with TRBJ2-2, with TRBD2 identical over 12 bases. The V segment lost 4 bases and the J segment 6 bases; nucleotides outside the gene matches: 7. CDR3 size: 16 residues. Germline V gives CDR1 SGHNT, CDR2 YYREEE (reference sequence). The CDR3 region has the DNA TGTGCCAGCAGCCCTCTAGCGGGAGGGCCATCCGGGGAGCTGTTTTTT. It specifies CASSPLAGGPSGELFF.

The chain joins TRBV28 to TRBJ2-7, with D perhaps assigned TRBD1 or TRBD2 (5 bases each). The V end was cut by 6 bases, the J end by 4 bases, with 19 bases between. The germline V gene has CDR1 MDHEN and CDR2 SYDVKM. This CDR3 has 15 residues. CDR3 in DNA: TGTGCCAGCAGGAAACCGGGACGAAGTTTATACGAGCAGTACTTC. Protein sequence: CASRKPGRSLYEQYF.

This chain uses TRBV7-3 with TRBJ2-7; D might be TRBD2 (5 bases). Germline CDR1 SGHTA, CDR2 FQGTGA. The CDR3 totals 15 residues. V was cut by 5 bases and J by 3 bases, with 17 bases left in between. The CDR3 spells CASSPRAETYYEQYF. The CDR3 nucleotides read TGTGCCAGCAGCCCTCGAGCGGAAACTTACTACGAGCAGTACTTC.

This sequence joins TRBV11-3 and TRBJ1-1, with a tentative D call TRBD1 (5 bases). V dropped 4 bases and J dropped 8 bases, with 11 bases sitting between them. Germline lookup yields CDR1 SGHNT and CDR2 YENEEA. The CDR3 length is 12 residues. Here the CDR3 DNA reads TGTGCCAGCAGCTGGGGGACGGCGGAAGCTTTCTTT. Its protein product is CASSWGTAEAFF.

The chain's CDR3 is CASSQGTSGSIGTGELFF. As DNA, the CDR3 is TGTGCCAGCAGCCAAGGGACTAGCGGGAGCATAGGTACCGGGGAGCTGTTTTTT. The chain links TRBV4-2 to TRBJ2-2; 13 bases are a match to TRBD2. The CDR3 length is 18 residues. Per the germline V gene, CDR1 is LGHNA and CDR2 is YNFKEQ. The ends lost 1 base at V and 5 bases at J; junction bases unmatched: 7.

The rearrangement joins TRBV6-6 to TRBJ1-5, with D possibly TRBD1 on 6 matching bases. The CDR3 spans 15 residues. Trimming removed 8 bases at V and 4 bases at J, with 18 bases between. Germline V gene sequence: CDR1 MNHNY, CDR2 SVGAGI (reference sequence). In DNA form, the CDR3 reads TGTGCCAGCGGTAGAAGGGGGGGTCAAAATCAGCCCCAGCATTTT. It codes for CASGRRGGQNQPQHF.

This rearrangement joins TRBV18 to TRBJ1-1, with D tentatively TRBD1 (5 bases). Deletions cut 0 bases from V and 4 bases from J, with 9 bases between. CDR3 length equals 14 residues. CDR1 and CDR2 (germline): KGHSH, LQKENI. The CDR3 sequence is CASSPPQGGTEAFF. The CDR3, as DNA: TGTGCCAGCTCACCACCGCAGGGTGGCACTGAAGCTTTCTTT.

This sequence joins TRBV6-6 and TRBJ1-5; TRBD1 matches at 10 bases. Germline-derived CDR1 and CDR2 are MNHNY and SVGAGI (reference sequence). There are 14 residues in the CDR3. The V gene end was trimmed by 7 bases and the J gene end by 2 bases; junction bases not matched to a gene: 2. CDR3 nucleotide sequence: TGTGCCAGCAATGGACAGGGGGGCAATCAGCCCCAGCATTTT. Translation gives CASNGQGGNQPQHF.

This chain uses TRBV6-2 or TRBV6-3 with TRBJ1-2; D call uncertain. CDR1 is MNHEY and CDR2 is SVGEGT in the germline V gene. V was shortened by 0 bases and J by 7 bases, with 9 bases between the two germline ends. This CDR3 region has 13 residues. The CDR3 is CASSYSEMGGYTF. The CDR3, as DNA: TGTGCCAGCAGTTACTCAGAAATGGGTGGCTACACCTTC.

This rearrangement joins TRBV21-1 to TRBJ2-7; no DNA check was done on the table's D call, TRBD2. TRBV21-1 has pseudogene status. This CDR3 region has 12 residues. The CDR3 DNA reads TGTGCCAGCAGCAAAGCGCTCCCACGGGGGTACTTC. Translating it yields CASSKALPRGYF.

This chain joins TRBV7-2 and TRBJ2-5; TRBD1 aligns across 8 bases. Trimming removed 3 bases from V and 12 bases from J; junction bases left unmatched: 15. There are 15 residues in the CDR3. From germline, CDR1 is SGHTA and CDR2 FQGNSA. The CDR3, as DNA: TGTGCCAGCAGCTTCTCCGGGACAGGCCTAAATAGGGAGTACTTC. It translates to CASSFSGTGLNREYF.

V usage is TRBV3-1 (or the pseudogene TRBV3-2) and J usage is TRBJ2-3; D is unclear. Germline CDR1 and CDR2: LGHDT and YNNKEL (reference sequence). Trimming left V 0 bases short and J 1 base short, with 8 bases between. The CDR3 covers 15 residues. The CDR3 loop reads CASSQDVARTDTQYF. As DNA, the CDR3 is TGTGCCAGCAGCCAAGATGTGGCCCGCACAGATACGCAGTATTTT.

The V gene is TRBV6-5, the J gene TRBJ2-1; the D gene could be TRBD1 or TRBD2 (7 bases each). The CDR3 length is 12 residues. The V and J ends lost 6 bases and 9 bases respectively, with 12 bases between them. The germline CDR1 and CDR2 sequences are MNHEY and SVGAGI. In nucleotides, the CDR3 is TGTGCCAGCAGCCAGGGGGGGGGTGAGCAGTTCTTC. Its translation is CASSQGGGEQFF.